This entry describes one T cell receptor beta chain. Authors' data handling: Estimates of nucleated cell counts were drawn from the amplification of reference gene primers. Assay: immunoSEQ multiplex PCR; the TCRdb copy retains only in-frame clones and omits some. The V and J calls and clone size are taken from that table; D and trimming were inferred from the DNA. The sample includes 300,000 to 400,000 clones, approximately 89% of them seen just once. The sample is drawn from a study of blood T cell repertoires in COVID-19. Across the whole study: Acute-phase and convalescent COVID-19 samples originated in the United States, Italy and Spain.

Trimming stripped 2 bases from V and 4 bases from J, with 9 bases between. Germline V gives CDR1 KGHSH, CDR2 LQKENI. The CDR3 length is 13 residues. The receptor's source is a woman in her fifties or sixties with COVID-19, enrolled during active disease. This chain joins TRBV18 and TRBJ2-7, with TRBD1 as a possible D gene (6 bases). Sequencing was performed on peripheral blood. DNA for the CDR3: TGTGCCAGCTCACCAACCGGACAGTACGAGCAGTACTTC. Its translation: CASSPTGQYEQYF.